These T cell receptor beta chains were read from a single sample in a study of shared clonotypes between healthy human individuals. Here immunoSEQ multiplex PCR was the method, and the copy in TCRdb shows in-frame clones only, minus some. Of under 1,900,000 clones listed, around 98.5% are singletons. The sample comprised naive CD4+ T cells sorted from blood. All receptors derive from a young man in good health. Both conserved end residues are part of each CDR3. Fields, in order: clone size, CDR3 length, D gene, J gene, V gene, CDR3 protein, CDR3 DNA. A D gene is named only where the DNA matches it firmly. Clone size is stated in some rows and not others, as once, few, many or a class when expanded.

once | 14 | NA | TRBJ2-1 | TRBV5-1 | CASSLFGGANEQFF | TGCGCCAGCAGCTTGTTTGGGGGGGCAAATGAGCAGTTCTTC
NA | 15 | TRBD1 | TRBJ2-2 | TRBV7-8 | CASSLRQGSTGELFF | TGTGCCAGCAGCTTAAGACAGGGTAGCACCGGGGAGCTGTTTTTT
once | 15 | NA | TRBJ2-1 | TRBV9 | CASSVAGDSYNEQFF | TGTGCCAGCAGCGTAGCTGGGGACTCGTACAATGAGCAGTTCTTC
NA | 14 | NA | TRBJ2-3 | TRBV5-1 | CASSLAAHTDTQYF | TGCGCCAGCAGCTTGGCGGCCCACACAGATACGCAGTATTTT
NA | 14 | TRBD1 | TRBJ2-1 | TRBV7-2 | CASSPTRDSNEQFF | TGTGCCAGCAGCCCTACCCGGGACAGCAATGAGCAGTTCTTC
NA | 16 | TRBD1 | TRBJ2-2 | TRBV14 | CASSQLDRGDTGELFF | TGTGCCAGCAGCCAATTGGACAGGGGAGACACCGGGGAGCTGTTTTTT
NA | 14 | NA | TRBJ1-1 | TRBV5-1 | CASSTGTVLAEAFF | TGCGCCAGCAGCACCGGGACGGTTTTAGCCGAAGCTTTCTTT
NA | 14 | TRBD1 | TRBJ2-7 | TRBV11-2 | CASSPRQGAHEQYF | TGTGCCAGCAGCCCTCGACAGGGGGCCCACGAGCAGTACTTC
NA | 15 | NA | TRBJ1-1 | TRBV6-1 | CASSEALHGNTEAFF | TGTGCCAGCAGTGAAGCGCTTCATGGGAACACTGAAGCTTTCTTT
NA | 14 | NA | TRBJ1-1 | TRBV5-1 | CASSLRQVNTEAFF | TGCGCCAGCAGCCTAAGACAGGTTAACACTGAAGCTTTCTTT
NA | 11 | NA | TRBJ2-1 | TRBV5-1 | CASSPASEQFF | TGCGCCAGCAGCCCAGCTAGTGAGCAGTTCTTC
NA | 12 | NA | TRBJ2-1 | TRBV5-6 | CASSLPVGPGLF | TGTGCCAGCAGCCTGCCGGTGGGACCCGGGCTCTTC
NA | 12 | NA | TRBJ1-1 | TRBV30 | CAWNRGGTEAFF | TGTGCCTGGAACCGAGGGGGGACTGAAGCTTTCTTT
NA | 14 | NA | TRBJ2-7 | TRBV5-4 | CASSLVGADYEQYF | TGTGCCAGCAGCTTGGTGGGGGCCGACTACGAGCAGTACTTC
NA | 13 | NA | TRBJ2-6 | TRBV4-3 | CASSHDRANVLTF | TGCGCCAGCAGCCATGACAGGGCCAACGTCCTGACTTTC
NA | 13 | TRBD1 | TRBJ1-1 | TRBV14 | CASSWDSNTEAFF | TGTGCCAGCAGTTGGGACAGCAACACTGAAGCTTTCTTT
NA | 19 | NA | TRBJ2-6 | TRBV11-2 | CASSLAPRGSLSGANVLTF | TGTGCCAGCAGCTTAGCACCAAGGGGGTCGCTTTCTGGGGCCAACGTCCTGACTTTC
NA | 13 | TRBD1 | TRBJ1-1 | TRBV7-2 | CASSLEGTGQAFF | TGTGCCAGCAGCTTAGAAGGGACAGGGCAAGCTTTCTTT
NA | 16 | NA | TRBJ2-3 | TRBV7-6 | CASSLGTHSSTDTQYF | TGTGCCAGCAGCTTAGGTACCCACTCTAGCACAGATACGCAGTATTTT
NA | 13 | NA | TRBJ2-7 | TRBV15 | CATTYRAGYEQYF | TGTGCCACCACATATAGGGCGGGGTACGAGCAGTACTTC